This T cell receptor (beta chain) was identified in a study of graft-versus-host responses after intestinal transplantation. Study in general: Among the recipients, transplants were multivisceral, liver-intestinal, or isolated intestinal. Recipients uniformly received anti-thymocyte globulin induction, followed by tacrolimus and steroids for roughly 3 years. Study findings and constraints: GvH clonotypes were identified within recipient marrow, with a subset emerging first in ileum or blood.

CDR3 length equals 15 residues. Germline assignment: CDR1 SGHVS and CDR2 FNYEAQ. Method: immunoSEQ multiplex PCR; TCRdb's copy keeps in-frame clones and lacks some. The repertoire holds tens of thousands of clones, with about 92% as singletons. On this clone itself: The antigen remains unidentified. Germline and junction disagree at one end, which may indicate a read error.

The rearrangement links TRBV7-6 to TRBJ1-1, with D possibly being TRBD1 (6 bases). The TCR sequence derives from a human donor who received an intestinal transplant. The sequences come from unstimulated CD8+ T cells sorted from spleen or lymph node cells, collected before intestinal transplant. This CDR3 is CTSSPEGVLGTEAFF. In DNA, the CDR3 is TGTACCAGCAGCCCAGAGGGGGTCTTAGGGACTGAAGCTTTCTTT.